This T cell receptor (beta chain) comes out of a study of OX40 agonist ivuxolimab in advanced cancers. The overall study: There were three patients with partial responses, one having hepatocellular carcinoma and two cutaneous melanoma.

This table comes from immunoSEQ multiplex PCR, and its TCRdb copy is limited to in-frame clones, with some not included. The sample lists around 61,000 clones, roughly 80% occurring once. Per the germline V gene, CDR1 is SGHAT and CDR2 is FQNNGV. Trimming shortened V by 1 base and J by 10 bases, and 17 bases separated the two germline ends. The CDR3 has 15 residues. Sequencing used CD4+ or CD8+ T cells sorted from blood, obtained in a trial of the OX40 agonist ivuxolimab. The clonotype originates from an adult with an advanced solid tumor such as melanoma, head and neck, liver or kidney cancer. This chain connects TRBV11-2 to TRBJ2-1; no definite D call. CDR3 residues: CASSLGARFSDEQFF. Written as DNA, the CDR3 is TGTGCCAGCAGCTTAGGGGCAAGGTTCAGTGACGAGCAGTTCTTC. The full variable domain, rest sourced from reference TRBV11-2 and TRBJ2-1, is EAGVAQSPRYKIIEKRQSVAFWCNPISGHATLYWYQQILGQGPKLLIQFQNNGVVDDSQLPKDRFSAERLKGVDSTLKIQPAKLEDSAVYLCASSLGARFSDEQFFGPGTRLTVL.